A single sample gave rise to the 10 T cell receptor beta chains below, sequenced in a study of regulatory T cells in long-lasting Graves disease. TCR beta libraries were built with iRepertoire HTBI primers and Arm-PCR of CDR3 regions. TCRdb fed the multiplex PCR reads into MiXCR, producing one record per CDR3 protein. The sample gives fewer than 550,000 distinct CDR3 sequences, 20% to 25% of which show up once; roughly 7% is in the top ten. The time point denotes: persistent/refractory GD, antithyroid drugs over 5 years with positive TRAb. RNA isolated from PBMCs was used to make the TCR library. Sequencing used peripheral blood mononuclear cells (PBMCs), obtained when the disease was refractory, from a patient treated with antithyroid drugs. Receptors originate from a female donor with Graves disease.

This clonotype was recorded a few times. This chain joins TRBV14 and TRBJ2-7, with a tentative D call TRBD1 (5 bases). Germline CDR1 reads SGHDN; CDR2 reads FVKESK. The V gene lost 6 bases and the J gene lost 2 bases, with 14 bases spanning the gap. The CDR3 consists of 14 residues. The CDR3 DNA follows: TGTGCCAGCAGTTCGACAGCCTACACCTACGAGCAGTACTTC. The encoded protein is CASSSTAYTYEQYF.

This clonotype was counted many times. Its ends do not fully match the called genes, so a read error is possible. The chain couples TRBV6-1 to TRBJ1-6; the D gene is possibly TRBD1 (6 bases). CDR3 length: 17 amino acids. CDR1 and CDR2 from the germline V gene are MNHNS and SASEGT. The CDR3 DNA is TGTGCCAGCAGCGAAGGACAGAGCAGCTCCTATAATTCACCCCTCCACTTT. This sequence encodes CASSEGQSSSYNSPLHF.

This clonotype was recorded many times. V and J are TRBV12-3 or TRBV12-4 and TRBJ2-7; either TRBD1 or TRBD2 may fit D (7 bases each). This CDR3 contains 17 residues. The V and J ends lost 5 bases and 1 base respectively, with 21 bases between them. The CDR3 bases are TGTGCCAGCAGTGGGGGGGACAGCACCTTCACTTCCTACGAGCAGTACTTC. Amino acids: CASSGGDSTFTSYEQYF.

This clonotype was found a few times. The rearrangement joins TRBV7-9 to TRBJ1-3; 9 nucleotides line up with TRBD1. The CDR3 length is 15 residues. The junction had 8 bases not matched to a gene; V was cut back by 7 bases and J by 4 bases. Per germline, CDR1 SEHNR and CDR2 FQNEAQ (reference sequence). CDR3 loop: CASNDGTGPGNTIYF. CDR3 nucleotides: TGTGCCAGCAACGATGGGACAGGGCCCGGAAACACCATATATTTT.

This clonotype was counted between two and nine times. The V call is TRBV7-9, the J call TRBJ2-7; perhaps TRBD2 as D (6 bases). Trimming shortened V by 5 bases and J by 3 bases, and 11 bases separated the two germline ends. The length of the CDR3 is 13 residues. The V gene's germline CDR1 is SEHNR and CDR2 FQNEAQ (reference sequence). CDR3 nucleotides: TGTGCCAGCAGCGAGACTAGACTCTACGAGCAGTACTTC. This translates into CASSETRLYEQYF.

The chain employs TRBV3-2 and TRBJ2-5; TRBD2 is the table's D call, not checked against the DNA. TRBV3-2 is flagged as a pseudogene. CDR3 length: 19 residues. This chain's CDR3 is CASIPIQSGIAGGKETQYF. DNA for the CDR3: TGTGCCAGCATCCCTATCCAATCAGGTATAGCGGGAGGCAAAGAGACCCAGTACTTC.

This clonotype was observed a few times. In DNA form, the CDR3 reads TGTGCCAGCAGCTACCCGGGACAGGGATTCCACGAGCAGTACTTC. It specifies CASSYPGQGFHEQYF. The chain couples TRBV3-1 to TRBJ2-7; 9 nucleotides align to TRBD1. This CDR3 has 15 residues. Germline lookup yields CDR1 LGHDT and CDR2 YNNKEL (reference sequence). V lost 5 bases to trimming and J lost 5 bases; unmatched junction nucleotides: 10.

The chain couples TRBV7-8 to TRBJ2-3; unclear D gene. CDR1 and CDR2 (germline): SGHVS, FQNEAQ. The germline V and J ends were trimmed by 5 bases and 1 base, with 19 bases remaining between them. The CDR3 spans 17 residues. Written as DNA, the CDR3 is TGTGCCAGCAGCCCAAACTTCTACTCGATGGGCACAGATACGCAGTATTTT. Its translation: CASSPNFYSMGTDTQYF.

Points on this clonotype: A junction boundary mismatches the germline segment, possibly from a read error. The chain is built from TRBV5-1 and TRBJ2-1, with 8 positions matching TRBD1. In germline, CDR1 is SGHRS, CDR2 YFSETQ. The CDR3 is 15 amino acids. CDR3 residues: CASSLPGGAGNEQFF. In DNA form, the CDR3 reads TGTGCCAGCAGCTTGCCAGGGGGCGCCGGGAATGAGCAGTTCTTC.

This chain connects TRBV5-1 to TRBJ2-7; 7 nucleotides line up with TRBD2. The junction had 7 bases not matched to a gene; V was cut back by 1 base and J by 6 bases. CDR1 is SGHRS and CDR2 is YFSETQ in the germline V gene. The CDR3 contains 14 residues. CDR3 residues: CASSLSGVGIEQYF. The CDR3, as DNA: TGCGCCAGCAGCTTGAGCGGGGTAGGGATCGAGCAGTACTTC. The full variable domain, rest sourced from reference TRBV5-1 and TRBJ2-7, is KAGVTQTPRYLIKTRGQQVTLSCSPISGHRSVSWYQQTPGQGLQFLFEYFSETQRNKGNFPGRFSGRQFSNSRSEMNVSTLELGDSALYLCASSLSGVGIEQYFGPGTRLTVT.